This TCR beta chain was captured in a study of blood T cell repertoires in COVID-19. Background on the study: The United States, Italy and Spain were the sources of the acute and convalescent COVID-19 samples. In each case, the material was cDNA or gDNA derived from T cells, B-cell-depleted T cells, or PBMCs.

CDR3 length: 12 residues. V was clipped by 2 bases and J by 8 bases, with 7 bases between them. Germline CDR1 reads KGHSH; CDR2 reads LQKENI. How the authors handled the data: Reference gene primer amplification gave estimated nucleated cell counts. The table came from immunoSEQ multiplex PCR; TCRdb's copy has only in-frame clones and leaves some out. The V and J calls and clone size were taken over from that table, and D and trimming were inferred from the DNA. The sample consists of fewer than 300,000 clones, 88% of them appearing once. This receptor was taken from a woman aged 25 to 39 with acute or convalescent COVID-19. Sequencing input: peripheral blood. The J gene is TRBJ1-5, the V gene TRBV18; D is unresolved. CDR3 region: CASSPGGEPQHF. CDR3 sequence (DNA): TGTGCCAGCTCACCAGGCGGGGAGCCCCAGCATTTT. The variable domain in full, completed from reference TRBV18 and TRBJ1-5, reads NAGVMQNPRHLVRRRGQEARLRCSPMKGHSHVYWYRQLPEEGLKFMVYLQKENIIDESGMPKERFSAEFPKEGPSILRIQQVVRGDSAAYFCASSPGGEPQHFGDGTRLSIL.